This TCR beta chain appears in the sequencing data of a study of blood T cell repertoires in COVID-19 (dated by TCRdb to the early 2020s). As for the study more broadly: Collaborator samples came from the United States, Italy and Spain and covered acute and convalescent phases of COVID-19. The prospective study material was composed of cDNA or gDNA derived from T cells, B-cell-depleted T cells, or PBMCs. Subjects who had been exposed to COVID-19, were actively infected with it, or had recovered from it provided the deeply sampled blood TCRbeta repertoires that made up the dataset. A freely available public database, intended as a resource for researchers studying the immune response to SARS-CoV-2, is where the repertoires were released. Samples were obtained from the ongoing ImmuneRACE study (first 160 participants) and from 1,254 subjects provided by 6 global collaborators. Sample metadata almost always included a de-identified subject ID, COVID-19 status, age in years and sex. Where available, HLA class I and class II types were obtained from metadata supplied by the sample provider rather than from assay-based typing. General study outcomes and caveats: Clinical and demographic metadata were provided uncurated, with the amount varying by source and participant.

Collaborating institutions collected whole blood in K2EDTA tubes following their own protocols. For TCRbeta analysis, collaborator samples were shipped as frozen whole blood, as isolated PBMCs, or as DNA extracted from either sample type. With regard to this clone: Its target antigen remains unknown. Base qualities are not recorded, but no much larger clone differs from it by a single base.

TCRbeta CDR3 regions were amplified from genomic DNA by means of the immunoSEQ Assay, a bias-controlled multiplex PCR. In the paper's pipeline: The number of nucleated cells in each sample was estimated by amplification of reference gene primers within the assay. To quantify the absolute abundance of each unique TCRbeta CDR3 rearrangement, sequence reads were collapsed and filtered. For each sample, productive Simpson clonality was calculated as the square root of Simpson's diversity index over productive rearrangements. TCRdb re-hosts the immuneACCESS table, in-frame sequences only. Its copies lack some clones; in the studies checked, an unresolved V gene accounts for under half of them, and the cause for the rest is not known. The DNA was the basis for D and trimming; V, J and clone size are from that table. A total of 150,000 or so clones appear in this sample, 80% to 90% of them only once. The ten biggest clones cover about 6% of the sample.

The CDR3 measures 15 amino acids from cysteine to phenylalanine. The DNA shown is the 45-base CDR3, in frame from base 1. CDR1 GTSNPN and CDR2 SVGIG were looked up in the germline V gene (reference sequence). V is reduced by 1 base and J by 4 bases, leaving a spacing of 14 bases between them. Material for sequencing was peripheral blood. The chain uses TRBV30 and TRBJ1-5; no confident D gene assignment can be made. The clonotype comes from a man older than 75 with acute or convalescent COVID-19. The CDR3 protein: CAWSGGSGGNQPQHF. The sequence in DNA is TGTGCCTGGAGTGGAGGGAGCGGAGGGAATCAGCCCCAGCATTTT.